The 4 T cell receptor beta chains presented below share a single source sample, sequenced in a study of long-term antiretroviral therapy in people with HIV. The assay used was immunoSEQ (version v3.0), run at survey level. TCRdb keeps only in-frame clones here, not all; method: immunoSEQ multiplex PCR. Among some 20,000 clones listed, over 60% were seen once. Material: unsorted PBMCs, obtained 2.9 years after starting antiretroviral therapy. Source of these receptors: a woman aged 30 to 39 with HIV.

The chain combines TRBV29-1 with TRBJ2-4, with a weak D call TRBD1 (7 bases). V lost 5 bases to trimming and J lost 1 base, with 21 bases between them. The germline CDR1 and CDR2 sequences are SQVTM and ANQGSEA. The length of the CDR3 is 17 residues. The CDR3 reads CSVLVQGGGKAKNIQYF. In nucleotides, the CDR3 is TGCAGCGTTCTCGTACAAGGGGGCGGGAAGGCCAAAAACATTCAGTACTTC.

CDR3 coding DNA: TGTGCCAGCAGTTTATGGCAGGGGGTAAATTCACCCCTCCACTTT. Amino acid sequence: CASSLWQGVNSPLHF. The V call is TRBV27, the J call TRBJ1-6; 7 bases fit TRBD1. The CDR3 length is 15 residues. CDR1 and CDR2 (germline): MNHEY, SMNVEV (reference sequence). With 1 base clipped from V and 7 bases from J, the junction kept 4 bases outside the gene matches.

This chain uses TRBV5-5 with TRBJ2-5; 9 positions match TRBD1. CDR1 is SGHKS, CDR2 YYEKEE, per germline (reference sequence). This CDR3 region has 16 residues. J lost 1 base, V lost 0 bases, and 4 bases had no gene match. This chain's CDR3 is CASSLGVGQGQETQYF. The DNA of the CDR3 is TGTGCCAGCAGCTTGGGCGTGGGACAGGGCCAAGAGACCCAGTACTTC. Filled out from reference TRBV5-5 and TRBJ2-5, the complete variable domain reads DAGVTQSPTHLIKTRGQQVTLRCSPISGHKSVSWYQQVLGQGPQFIFQYYEKEERGRGNFPDRFSARQFPNYSSELNVNALLLGDSALYLCASSLGVGQGQETQYFGPGTRLLVL.

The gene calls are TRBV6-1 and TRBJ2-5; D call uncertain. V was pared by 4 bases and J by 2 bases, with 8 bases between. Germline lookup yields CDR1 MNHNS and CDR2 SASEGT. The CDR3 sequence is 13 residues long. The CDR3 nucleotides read TGTGCCAGCAGTGTCTCACAGCAAGAGACCCAGTACTTC. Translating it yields CASSVSQQETQYF.